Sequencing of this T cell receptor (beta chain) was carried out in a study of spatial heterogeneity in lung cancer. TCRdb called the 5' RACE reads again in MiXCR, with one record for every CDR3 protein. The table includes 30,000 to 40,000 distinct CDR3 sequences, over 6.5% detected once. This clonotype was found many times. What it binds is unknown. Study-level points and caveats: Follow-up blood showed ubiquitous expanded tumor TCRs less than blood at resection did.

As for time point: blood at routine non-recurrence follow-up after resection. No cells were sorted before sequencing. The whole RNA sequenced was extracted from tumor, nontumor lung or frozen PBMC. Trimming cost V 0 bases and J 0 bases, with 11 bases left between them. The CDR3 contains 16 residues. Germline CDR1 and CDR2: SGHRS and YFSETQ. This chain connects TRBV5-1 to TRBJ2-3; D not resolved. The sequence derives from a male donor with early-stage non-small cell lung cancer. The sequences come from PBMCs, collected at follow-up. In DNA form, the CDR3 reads TGCGCCAGCAGCTTGGCTAGTGGATATAGCACAGATACGCAGTATTTT. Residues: CASSLASGYSTDTQYF.